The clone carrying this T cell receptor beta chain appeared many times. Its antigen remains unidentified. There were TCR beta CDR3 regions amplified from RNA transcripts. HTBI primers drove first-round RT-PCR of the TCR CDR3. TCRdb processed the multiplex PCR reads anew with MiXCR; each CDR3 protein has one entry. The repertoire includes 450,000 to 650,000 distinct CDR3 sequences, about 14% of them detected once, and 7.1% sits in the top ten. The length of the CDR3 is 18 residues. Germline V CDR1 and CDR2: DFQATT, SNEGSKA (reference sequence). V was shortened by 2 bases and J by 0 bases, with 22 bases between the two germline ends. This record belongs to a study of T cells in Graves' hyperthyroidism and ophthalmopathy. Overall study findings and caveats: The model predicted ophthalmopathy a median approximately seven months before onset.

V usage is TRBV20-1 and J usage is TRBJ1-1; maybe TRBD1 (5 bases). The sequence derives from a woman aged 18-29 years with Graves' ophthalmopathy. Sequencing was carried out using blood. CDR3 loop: CSARSPRDPNHVNTEAFF. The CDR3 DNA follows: TGCAGTGCTAGATCCCCCCGGGACCCCAATCATGTGAACACTGAAGCTTTCTTT.